This passage covers 16 T cell receptor beta chains from one sample sequenced in a study of T cells in Graves' hyperthyroidism and ophthalmopathy. TCR beta CDR3 regions were amplified from RNA. The HTBI primer set was used in a first-round RT-PCR of the TCR CDR3. MiXCR, run by TCRdb on the multiplex PCR reads, gives a single entry per CDR3 protein. The sample includes approximately 430,000 distinct CDR3 sequences, about 15% of them seen just once. What was sequenced was blood. The receptors come from a man aged 18 to 29 with Graves' ophthalmopathy.

The V and J genes are TRBV12-3 or TRBV12-4 and TRBJ1-4; tentatively, D is TRBD1 (6 bases). V lost 3 bases and J lost 4, with 12 bases in between. The CDR3 sequence is 15 residues long. In DNA form, the CDR3 reads TGTGCCAGCAGTTTCAGGGGCTGGGGTAATGAAAAACTGTTTTTT. Translated: CASSFRGWGNEKLFF.

This clonotype was seen repeatedly, ten times or more. The chain carries TRBV2 and TRBJ2-7; 8 bases match TRBD2. CDR3 size: 14 residues. Losses at the gene ends were 8 bases for V and 7 bases for J; bases not matched to a gene: 13. CDR1 and CDR2 (germline): SNHLY, FYNNEI. The CDR3: CASCGTRPLEEQYF. CDR3 DNA: TGTGCCAGCTGCGGGACTAGACCCTTAGAAGAGCAGTACTTC.

This clonotype was seen a handful of times. V is TRBV11-2 and J is TRBJ2-5; D is undetermined. The CDR3 runs to 14 residues. V was pared by 4 bases and J by 5 bases, with 14 bases between. Germline lookup yields CDR1 SGHAT and CDR2 FQNNGV. CDR3 residues: CASSSGSTWETQYF. For the CDR3, the DNA is TGTGCCAGCAGCTCAGGATCGACCTGGGAGACCCAGTACTTC.

This sequence joins TRBV6-1 and TRBJ2-1; 7 bases align to TRBD2. Germline V CDR1 and CDR2: MNHNS, SASEGT. Trimming cost V 6 bases and J 6 bases; bases outside gene matches: 11. The CDR3 has 15 amino acids. In DNA form, the CDR3 reads TGTGCCAGCAGCCCCCCGGGGTGGGGGGGCAATGAGCAGTTCTTC. This sequence encodes CASSPPGWGGNEQFF.

A note on this clonotype: This may be a read error, as it is one base from a much larger clone. The chain combines TRBV19 with TRBJ1-5; no clear D gene. V was shortened by 3 bases and J by 3 bases, with 12 bases between the two germline ends. The CDR3 is made up of 15 amino acids. Germline lookup yields CDR1 LNHDA and CDR2 SQIVND (reference sequence). DNA of the CDR3: TGTGCCAGTAGTATCAATCTGGTTACCAATCAGCCCCAGCATTTT. Encoded protein: CASSINLVTNQPQHF.

The chain has TRBV27 and TRBJ2-7; D not resolved. V lost 5 bases, J lost 0 bases, and 14 bases lay in between. Germline V lookup: CDR1 MNHEY, CDR2 SMNVEV (reference sequence). This CDR3 spans 15 amino acids. This chain's CDR3 is CASSPSGQRSYEQYF. Here the CDR3 DNA reads TGTGCCAGCAGTCCCTCCGGGCAGCGCTCCTACGAGCAGTACTTC.

There are a few counts of this clonotype. A much larger clone is a single base away; this may be a read error. This chain joins TRBV13 and TRBJ2-3; D possibly corresponds to TRBD1 (5 bases). The CDR3 length is 13 residues. Germline CDR1 reads PRHDT; CDR2 reads FYEKMQ (reference sequence). CDR3 in amino acids: CASSPGITDTRYF. CDR3 DNA sequence: TGTGCCAGCAGCCCAGGGATCACAGATACGCGGTATTTT.

V gene TRBV5-1 combines with J gene TRBJ1-1; 10 bases are a match to TRBD1. The J segment lost 5 bases and the V segment lost 7 bases, leaving 11 bases of the junction unmatched. Germline V gene lookup returns CDR1 SGHRS and CDR2 YFSETQ. The CDR3 totals 15 residues. CDR3 sequence (DNA): TGCGCCAGCGGAGTGGACGGGACAGGGGATACTGAAGCTTTCTTT. Protein sequence: CASGVDGTGDTEAFF.

In the case of this clonotype: A much larger clone differs by one base, so this may be a read error. The gene calls are TRBV2 and TRBJ2-4; the D gene is possibly TRBD1 (5 bases). The CDR3 length is 15 residues. Germline loops: CDR1 SNHLY, CDR2 FYNNEI. The germline V and J ends were trimmed by 6 bases and 0 bases, with 12 bases remaining between them. The CDR3 DNA reads as TGTGCCAGCAGCAGGGAAAGGGGAGCCAAAAACATTCAGTACTTC. Protein product: CASSRERGAKNIQYF.

In its sample, this clonotype was seen many times. This chain uses TRBV7-2 with TRBJ2-5, with 11 positions matching TRBD2. J lost 5 bases, V lost 0 bases, and 2 bases had no gene match. Germline V gene data show CDR1 as SGHTA and CDR2 as FQGNSA. The CDR3 loop spans 15 amino acids. The CDR3 region is CASSLAPSGGETQYF. For the CDR3, the DNA is TGTGCCAGCAGCTTAGCTCCTAGCGGGGGGGAGACCCAGTACTTC.

This clonotype was detected ten times or more. The genes are TRBV5-6 and TRBJ1-1, with 9 bases fitting TRBD1. The V gene's germline CDR1 is SGHDT and CDR2 YYEEEE. The CDR3 spans 15 residues. V shed 1 base, J shed 5 bases, and the junction held 6 bases outside the gene matches. The CDR3 nucleotides are TGTGCCAGCAGCTTGTTCACAGGGGGCTGGACTGAAGCTTTCTTT. Protein: CASSLFTGGWTEAFF.

Many counts were recorded for this clonotype. The gene calls are TRBV12-3 or TRBV12-4 and TRBJ1-5; D may be TRBD1 (5 bases). V was shortened by 2 bases and J by 0 bases, with 11 bases between the two germline ends. The CDR3 loop spans 16 amino acids. CDR3 DNA sequence: TGTGCCAGCAGTTTATTTCGACAGAATAGCAATCAGCCCCAGCATTTT. Protein sequence: CASSLFRQNSNQPQHF.

For this clonotype: An end of the junction does not agree with germline; a read error may underlie this. The chain links TRBV10-1 to TRBJ1-3; 7 nucleotides align to TRBD1. The CDR3 is 15 residues long. In germline, CDR1 is WNHNN, CDR2 SYGVQD (reference sequence). This CDR3 is CARSESGGSGNTIYF. DNA of the CDR3: TGCGCCAGAAGTGAGTCAGGGGGATCTGGAAACACCATATATTTT.

This clonotype was seen repeatedly, ten times or more. The rearrangement uses TRBV29-1 and TRBJ2-1; 12 bases are shared with TRBD2. This CDR3 comprises 16 residues. With V trimmed by 1 base and J by 8 bases, 9 bases remained unmatched. Germline CDR1 and CDR2: SQVTM and ANQGSEA. CDR3 nucleotides: TGCAGCGTTGAAGCACCGGGACTAGCGGGTGTCGATGAGCAGTTCTTC. As protein: CSVEAPGLAGVDEQFF.

This clonotype was observed many times. The CDR3 sequence is CSAETGALNEQFF. CDR3 nucleotides: TGCAGTGCTGAGACAGGGGCCCTCAATGAGCAGTTCTTC. The chain employs TRBV20-1 and TRBJ2-1; 8 nucleotides line up with TRBD1. Germline V gene lookup returns CDR1 DFQATT and CDR2 SNEGSKA (reference sequence). V lost 5 bases and J lost 6; bases outside the gene matches: 6. This CDR3 is built from 13 residues.

This clonotype was observed at least ten times. Compared with germline, one end of the junction differs, possibly owing to a read error. The chain recombines TRBV10-1 with TRBJ2-1; D gene uncertain. The germline V gene encodes CDR1 WNHNN and CDR2 SYGVQD (reference sequence). The CDR3 is made up of 13 amino acids. CDR3 amino acids: CASSERSYNEQFF. As DNA, the CDR3 is TGTGCCAGCAGTGAACGTTCCTACAATGAGCAGTTCTTC.